Detailed here is one T cell receptor (beta chain). This sample stems from a study of blood T cell repertoires in COVID-19. Overall study: The samples span acute and convalescent COVID-19 from the United States, Italy and Spain. From T cells, B-cell-depleted T cells, or PBMCs came the material, which was cDNA or gDNA.

Trimming removed 8 bases from V and 4 bases from J, with 17 bases in between. CDR1 and CDR2 (germline): LNHNV, YYDKDF (reference sequence). The CDR3 sequence is 14 residues long. Study processing details: From reference gene primer amplification, estimates of nucleated cell counts were derived. Produced via immunoSEQ multiplex PCR; TCRdb's table is partial and in-frame only. V, J and clone size are those of that table, while D and trimming were read from the DNA. Of 15,000 to 25,000 clones in the sample, roughly 90% were seen once. V gene TRBV15 combines with J gene TRBJ1-1; no clear D. The sample comprised peripheral blood. The clonotype comes from a human donor in a cohort sampled during active COVID-19. CDR3 region: CATVSRREATEAFF. Here the CDR3 DNA reads TGTGCCACCGTCAGTAGGAGGGAGGCCACTGAAGCTTTCTTT.